This TCR beta chain came from a study of identical twins. This clonotype was detected ten times or more. After removal of 6 bases from V and 2 bases from J, the junction contained 7 bases not matched to a gene. This CDR3 region has 14 residues. The germline V gene encodes CDR1 SEHNR and CDR2 FQNEAQ (reference sequence). TCRdb ran MiXCR on the 5' RACE reads and lists one entry per CDR3 protein. The sample consists of some 710,000 distinct CDR3 sequences, 6.1% of them appearing once. The V and J genes are TRBV7-9 and TRBJ2-7; 7 bases map to TRBD1. The sample taken for sequencing was naive T cells sorted from blood. This TCR came from a man younger than 35 in good health. CDR3 protein: CASREGQGAYEQYF. CDR3 bases: TGTGCCAGCAGAGAGGGGCAGGGGGCCTACGAGCAGTACTTC.